A single sample is the source of the 29 T cell receptor beta chains below, sequenced in a study of beta chain features in type 1 diabetes. Study-wide points: Shortening of TCRB CDR3s, moderate but significant, appeared in all four CD4+ subsets of Type 1 diabetes patients.

Antigen specificity for these receptors is unknown. The sequenced template was cDNA made from the entire isolated RNA. Repertoires were generated with immunoSEQ multiplex PCR, while TCRdb's copy carries only in-frame clones and drops some. The table records roughly 160,000 clones, 6.5% to 8.5% of them present only once. The sequencing sample was made of central memory CD4+ T cells from blood. The source of these receptors is a woman between 18 and 30 years old with type 1 diabetes.

This chain connects TRBV10-3 to TRBJ2-5; 7 bases are a match to TRBD1. V shed 8 bases, J shed 5 bases, and the junction held 8 bases outside the gene matches. Germline V gene sequence: CDR1 ENHRY, CDR2 SYGVKD. The CDR3 is 13 residues long. The CDR3 DNA reads TGTGCCATCCGGACAGGAGGCGGGGAGACCCAGTACTTC. Amino acid sequence: CAIRTGGGETQYF.

V gene TRBV11-2 combines with J gene TRBJ1-5, with 7 nucleotides matching TRBD1. Trimming cost V 0 bases and J 3 bases; bases outside gene matches: 5. CDR1 and CDR2 from the germline V gene are SGHAT and FQNNGV. This CDR3 is built from 16 residues. The CDR3 sequence: CASSLDPTGTNQPQHF. The CDR3 DNA is TGTGCCAGCAGCTTAGATCCGACAGGGACCAATCAGCCCCAGCATTTT.

This clone has only a few counts. The chain carries TRBV6-6 and TRBJ1-1; D call uncertain. The V and J ends lost 0 bases and 1 base respectively, with 9 bases between them. CDR3 length: 15 amino acids. Germline V gene data show CDR1 as MNHNY and CDR2 as SVGAGI (reference sequence). CDR3 bases: TGTGCCAGCAGTTACTCGAGGCAGCAGAACACTGAAGCTTTCTTT. Its protein product is CASSYSRQQNTEAFF.

This clone has more than one count but fewer than ten. This chain joins TRBV30 and TRBJ1-5; D uncertain. The germline V gene encodes CDR1 GTSNPN and CDR2 SVGIG (reference sequence). This CDR3 is built from 13 residues. V lost 1 base, J lost 5 bases, and 9 bases lay in between. CDR3 sequence (DNA): TGTGCCTGGAGTGGCAGTCTAGATCAGCCCCAGCATTTT. It translates to CAWSGSLDQPQHF.

This clone turned up a few times. V usage is TRBV30 and J usage is TRBJ1-2; possibly TRBD1 for D (5 bases). The V end was cut by 4 bases, the J end by 1 base, with 13 bases between. Germline assignment: CDR1 GTSNPN and CDR2 SVGIG (reference sequence). The CDR3 totals 14 residues. CDR3 amino acids: CAWKQGRDNYGYTF. DNA of the CDR3: TGTGCCTGGAAGCAGGGTAGGGATAACTATGGCTACACCTTC. Using reference TRBV30 and TRBJ1-2 for the parts outside the CDR3, the full variable domain is SQTIHQWPATLVQPVGSPLSLECTVEGTSNPNLYWYRQAAGRGLQLLFYSVGIGQISSEVPQNLSASRPQDRQFILSSKKLLLSDSGFYLCAWKQGRDNYGYTFGSGTRLTVV.

This clone showed up just a few times. The V gene is TRBV5-4, the J gene TRBJ2-5; TRBD1 matches at 12 bases. The germline V gene has CDR1 SGHNT and CDR2 YYREEE (reference sequence). V was pared by 0 bases and J by 6 bases, with 3 bases of the junction left unmatched. This CDR3 spans 15 amino acids. CDR3 loop: CASSLEGQGAKTQYF. As DNA, the CDR3 is TGTGCCAGCAGCTTGGAGGGACAGGGGGCGAAGACCCAGTACTTC.

CDR3 in amino acids: CASSIEGGKGTEAFF. The CDR3, as DNA: TGTGCCAGTAGTATAGAGGGCGGGAAGGGCACTGAAGCTTTCTTT. The V and J genes are TRBV19 and TRBJ1-1; D not resolved. This CDR3 contains 15 residues. Trimming removed 0 bases from V and 4 bases from J, with 12 bases in between. Germline CDR1 LNHDA, CDR2 SQIVND (reference sequence).

On this clone: This same CDR3 is encoded by further DNA sequences in the sample. The chain is built from TRBV11-2 and TRBJ2-6; no clear D. V dropped 3 bases and J dropped 3 bases, with 3 bases sitting between them. This CDR3 spans 13 amino acids. Germline loops: CDR1 SGHAT, CDR2 FQNNGV. CDR3 bases: TGTGCCAGCAGCTTCTTTGGGGCCAACGTCCTGACTTTC. It codes for CASSFFGANVLTF.

The sample holds a few counts of this clone. The J gene is TRBJ1-2, the V gene TRBV29-1; TRBD1 is a possible D gene (5 bases). The CDR3 loop spans 11 amino acids. Germline V gene sequence: CDR1 SQVTM, CDR2 ANQGSEA. With 4 bases removed from V and 8 bases from J, the gap between germline ends came to 11 bases. CDR3 sequence (DNA): TGCAGCGTTGTGGGGTCAGGGGGCTACACCTTC. Translating it yields CSVVGSGGYTF. The whole variable domain, filled in from reference TRBV29-1 and TRBJ1-2, reads SAVISQKPSRDICQRGTSLTIQCQVDSQVTMMFWYRQQPGQSLTLIATANQGSEATYESGFVIDKFPISRPNLTFSTLTVSNMSPEDSSIYLCSVVGSGGYTFGSGTRLTVV.

A word on this clone: The same CDR3 can be traced to other DNA sequences in this sample. The rearrangement links TRBV14 to TRBJ1-2; 8 bases map to TRBD1. V lost 1 base to trimming and J lost 4 bases; unmatched junction nucleotides: 5. The CDR3 contains 15 residues. Germline CDR1 is SGHDN and CDR2 is FVKESK. CDR3 protein: CASSQVGTGPYGYTF. The CDR3 DNA follows: TGTGCCAGCAGCCAAGTTGGGACAGGACCCTATGGCTACACCTTC.

The rearrangement uses TRBV4-3 and TRBJ1-2; 10 bases align to TRBD1. Germline CDR1 LGHNA, CDR2 YSLEER. The CDR3 is made up of 16 amino acids. V was clipped by 0 bases and J by 7 bases; unmatched bases: 8. The CDR3 sequence: CASSQELRQGAGGYTF. In DNA form, the CDR3 reads TGCGCCAGCAGCCAAGAGTTAAGACAGGGGGCGGGTGGCTACACCTTC.

V gene TRBV4-3 combines with J gene TRBJ1-6; D uncertain. The V gene lost 1 base and the J gene lost 7 bases, with 11 bases spanning the gap. This CDR3 has 15 residues. Germline lookup yields CDR1 LGHNA and CDR2 YSLEER. CDR3 in DNA: TGCGCCAGCAGCCAAGGCGTGGCGGTAAATTCACCCCTCCACTTT. This encodes CASSQGVAVNSPLHF.

This clone was recorded many times. This chain connects TRBV19 to TRBJ1-2; tentative D call: TRBD1 (5 bases). In germline, CDR1 is LNHDA, CDR2 SQIVND (reference sequence). The V gene lost 5 bases and the J gene lost 5 bases, with 9 bases spanning the gap. This CDR3 contains 12 residues. CDR3 nucleotides: TGTGCCAGTAGTCCAGGGCGGTATGGCTACACCTTC. The encoded protein is CASSPGRYGYTF.

The V gene is TRBV4-2, the J gene TRBJ2-1; weak D call: TRBD2 (5 bases). Trimming stripped 1 base from V and 9 bases from J, with 13 bases between. The CDR3 totals 14 residues. From germline, CDR1 is LGHNA and CDR2 YNFKEQ. The CDR3 DNA reads as TGTGCCAGCAGCCAAGGGCCGTCGGCGGGTGAGCAGTTCTTC. It yields the protein CASSQGPSAGEQFF.

This clone was observed a few times. The chain is built from TRBV10-3 and TRBJ2-1; tentative D call: TRBD2 (6 bases). This CDR3 spans 13 amino acids. Trimming took off 6 bases at V and 8 bases at J, with 14 bases between the two ends. The germline gives CDR1 ENHRY, CDR2 SYGVKD. In DNA form, the CDR3 reads TGTGCCATCAGCTCGGGAGCCTTATATGAGCAGTTCTTC. Translated, it gives CAISSGALYEQFF.

The J gene is TRBJ2-7, the V gene TRBV7-9; D ambiguous. The CDR3 has 12 amino acids. With 2 bases removed from V and 4 bases from J, the gap between germline ends came to 6 bases. Germline assignment: CDR1 SEHNR and CDR2 FQNEAQ (reference sequence). CDR3 sequence: CASSLLQYEQYF. The CDR3 nucleotides read TGTGCCAGCAGCTTACTCCAGTACGAGCAGTACTTC.

This clone was picked up a small number of times. The J gene is TRBJ2-3, the V gene TRBV5-1; weak D call: TRBD1 (5 bases). The V gene lost 0 bases and the J gene lost 4 bases, with 9 bases spanning the gap. Germline CDR1 is SGHRS and CDR2 is YFSETQ. The CDR3 extends over 14 amino acids. Here the CDR3 DNA reads TGCGCCAGCAGCTTGGTAGGGGTTGCAGATACGCAGTATTTT. It codes for CASSLVGVADTQYF.

This clone was seen more than once but under ten times. The rearrangement uses TRBV7-9 and TRBJ2-5, with a tentative D call TRBD2 (7 bases). Germline lookup yields CDR1 SEHNR and CDR2 FQNEAQ (reference sequence). Between the trimmed V and J ends, which lost 1 base and 4 bases, there was a span of 19 bases. This CDR3 has 17 amino acids. The CDR3 region is CASSLGTGGRRRETQYF. CDR3 nucleotide sequence: TGTGCCAGCAGCTTAGGGACGGGGGGCAGGAGGCGAGAGACCCAGTACTTC.

This clone was seen only a few times. This chain links TRBV18 with TRBJ1-5; TRBD1 agrees at 7 bases. The CDR3 extends over 15 amino acids. The junction had 8 bases not matched to a gene; V was cut back by 2 bases and J by 7 bases. Per germline, CDR1 KGHSH and CDR2 LQKENI. The CDR3 DNA reads as TGTGCCAGCTCACCATTACAGGGGAGCGGGCAGCCCCAGCATTTT. Translated: CASSPLQGSGQPQHF.

This clone was observed a handful of times. The J gene is TRBJ1-2, the V gene TRBV7-2; no definite D call. The V gene lost 4 bases and the J gene lost 6 bases, with 15 bases spanning the gap. Looked up from germline, CDR1 is SGHTA and CDR2 is FQGNSA. The CDR3 is made up of 14 amino acids. CDR3 DNA: TGTGCCAGCAGCTCCTTCCTCCGACAAGATGGCTACACCTTC. Protein sequence: CASSSFLRQDGYTF.

The V gene is TRBV6-5, the J gene TRBJ2-3; D perhaps matches TRBD2 (6 bases). V dropped 3 bases and J dropped 0 bases, with 7 bases sitting between them. The CDR3 runs 14 residues. The germline CDR1 and CDR2 sequences are MNHEY and SVGAGI. The CDR3 loop is CASSYRGSTDTQYF. For the CDR3, the DNA is TGTGCCAGCAGTTATCGGGGGAGCACAGATACGCAGTATTTT.

This chain joins TRBV18 and TRBJ2-1; TRBD2 is a possible D gene (6 bases). The CDR3 runs 16 residues. Trimming pared 2 bases from V and 8 bases from J, leaving 19 bases between. CDR1 and CDR2 (germline): KGHSH, LQKENI. Written as DNA, the CDR3 is TGTGCCAGCTCACCAGGCGGGCGGGGATCTGGGGATGAGCAGTTCTTC. Its protein is CASSPGGRGSGDEQFF.

This clone was picked up a small number of times. The chain carries TRBV7-9 and TRBJ2-7, with no clear D. The V gene lost 3 bases and the J gene lost 5 bases, with 5 bases spanning the gap. Germline V CDR1 and CDR2: SEHNR, FQNEAQ (reference sequence). CDR3 length: 11 residues. The CDR3 is CASSFIHEQYF. CDR3 DNA: TGTGCCAGCAGCTTCATTCACGAGCAGTACTTC.

This clone was counted only a few times. The chain employs TRBV11-2 and TRBJ2-3; possibly TRBD1 for D (6 bases). Per germline, CDR1 SGHAT and CDR2 FQNNGV. CDR3 length equals 11 residues. Trimming stripped 10 bases from V and 4 bases from J, with 9 bases between. The CDR3 loop is CATEGADTQYF. The CDR3 DNA reads as TGTGCCACTGAGGGGGCAGATACGCAGTATTTT.

As regards this clone: Distinct nucleotide sequences in the sample also encode this CDR3. The chain combines TRBV19 with TRBJ2-1; possibly TRBD2 for D (6 bases). The germline gives CDR1 LNHDA, CDR2 SQIVND (reference sequence). V shed 0 bases and J shed 1 base, with 10 bases lying between them. The CDR3 loop spans 16 amino acids. The CDR3 nucleotides are TGTGCCAGTAGTATAGATCGTAGCGGATCCTACAATGAGCAGTTCTTC. Translation: CASSIDRSGSYNEQFF.

This clone has a handful of counts. The chain links TRBV11-2 to TRBJ1-4; 7 nucleotides agree with TRBD1. This CDR3 is 15 amino acids long. Germline values: CDR1 SGHAT, CDR2 FQNNGV. Losses at the gene ends were 2 bases for V and 6 bases for J; bases not matched to a gene: 6. The CDR3: CASSLNRDRYEKLFF. The DNA for the CDR3 is TGTGCCAGCAGCTTAAATAGGGACAGATATGAAAAACTGTTTTTT.

This clone came up a few times. The chain employs TRBV7-9 and TRBJ2-7; the match to TRBD2 covers 9 bases. CDR3 length: 13 residues. Germline V gene sequence: CDR1 SEHNR, CDR2 FQNEAQ (reference sequence). V was clipped by 6 bases and J by 2 bases; unmatched bases: 2. The CDR3 here is CASSIAGAYEQYF. The CDR3 region has the DNA TGTGCCAGCAGTATAGCGGGGGCCTACGAGCAGTACTTC. Combining the CDR3 with reference TRBV7-9 and TRBJ2-7 gives the whole variable domain DTGVSQNPRHKITKRGQNVTFRCDPISEHNRLYWYRQTLGQGPEFLTYFQNEAQLEKSRLLSDRFSAERPKGSFSTLEIQRTEQGDSAMYLCASSIAGAYEQYFGPGTRLTVT.

As concerns this clone: This specimen includes other DNA sequences encoding the same CDR3. This chain connects TRBV7-2 to TRBJ2-3; 7 bases match TRBD2. The CDR3 spans 13 residues. The germline V gene encodes CDR1 SGHTA and CDR2 FQGNSA. J lost 4 bases, V lost 3 bases, and 1 base had no gene match. The CDR3 loop is CASSLGGSDTQYF. In DNA, the CDR3 is TGTGCCAGCAGCTTGGGGGGGTCAGATACGCAGTATTTT.

This clone has more than one count but fewer than ten. J is TRBJ1-2 and V is TRBV6-5; possibly TRBD1 for D (5 bases). This CDR3 is 14 amino acids long. The germline V gene encodes CDR1 MNHEY and CDR2 SVGAGI. V dropped 1 base and J dropped 7 bases, with 13 bases sitting between them. The CDR3 here is CASSYLAGVAGYTF. Written as DNA, the CDR3 is TGTGCCAGCAGTTACTTAGCGGGGGTCGCTGGCTACACCTTC.